Shown below are 24 T cell receptor beta chains from a single sample sequenced in a study of patients and donors after allogeneic stem cell transplantation. TCRdb re-called the RT-PCR reads with MiXCR, one entry per CDR3 protein. Among about a million distinct CDR3 sequences, under 20% were seen once, and the ten largest hold 5.5% to 6.5%. The sequencing sample was made of blood, either unsorted or a sorted T cell fraction (not recorded which). The receptor set was obtained from a human donor who was either an allogeneic HSCT recipient or a stem cell or donor lymphocyte infusion donor (not recorded which). It is not recorded whose cells these are; they may come from a transplant donor.

The V gene is TRBV19, the J gene TRBJ1-2; D is perhaps TRBD1 (6 bases). V lost 8 bases, J lost 7 bases, and 14 bases lay in between. The CDR3 sequence is 12 residues long. Germline V gene sequence: CDR1 LNHDA, CDR2 SQIVND (reference sequence). Written as DNA, the CDR3 is TGTGCCAGTGTAAGAACAGGGTCTGGCTACACCTTC. It is translated as CASVRTGSGYTF.

This rearrangement joins TRBV14 to TRBJ2-1; 9 bases match TRBD2. The germline CDR1 and CDR2 sequences are SGHDN and FVKESK. V shed 0 bases, J shed 4 bases, and the junction held 7 bases outside the gene matches. CDR3 length: 17 amino acids. In nucleotides, the CDR3 is TGTGCCAGCAGCCAAGATCAAGGTAGCGGGAGATACAATGAGCAGTTCTTC. This gives the protein CASSQDQGSGRYNEQFF.

The V and J genes are TRBV29-1 and TRBJ2-2, with 8 bases that match TRBD2. The CDR3 extends over 13 amino acids. V lost 4 bases to trimming and J lost 7 bases; unmatched junction nucleotides: 5. Looked up from germline, CDR1 is SQVTM and CDR2 is ANQGSEA. The CDR3 sequence: CSVGPRGGGELFF. The DNA for the CDR3 is TGCAGCGTTGGCCCCCGGGGGGGCGGGGAGCTGTTTTTT.

This chain joins TRBV20-1 and TRBJ1-1; D possibly corresponds to TRBD1 (6 bases). V lost 6 bases to trimming and J lost 2 bases, with 16 bases between them. The CDR3 has 14 residues. Germline V gene data show CDR1 as DFQATT and CDR2 as SNEGSKA (reference sequence). The CDR3: CSAIQGRGNTEAFF. The CDR3 DNA follows: TGCAGTGCAATACAGGGTAGGGGCAACACTGAAGCTTTCTTT.

This rearrangement joins TRBV6-1 to TRBJ2-3; weak D call: TRBD1 (7 bases). CDR1 and CDR2 (germline): MNHNS, SASEGT. Trimming cost V 6 bases and J 2 bases, with 12 bases left between them. This CDR3 is built from 14 residues. This CDR3 is CASSRGTATDTQYF. Here the CDR3 DNA reads TGTGCCAGCAGCCGCGGGACAGCCACAGATACGCAGTATTTT.

CDR3 amino acids: CATHRGSYEQYF. The CDR3 region has the DNA TGTGCCACCCACAGGGGCTCCTACGAGCAGTACTTC. The genes are TRBV6-5 and TRBJ2-7, with 7 nucleotides matching TRBD1. CDR1 and CDR2 from the germline V gene are MNHEY and SVGAGI. The CDR3 is 12 residues long. The junction had 3 bases not matched to a gene; V was cut back by 10 bases and J by 0 bases.

This clonotype was counted between two and nine times. The genes are TRBV24-1 and TRBJ2-1; 11 bases are shared with TRBD2. V trimming: 3 bases; J trimming: 6 bases; junction bases outside the gene matches: 9. This CDR3 is built from 17 residues. Germline CDR1 KGHDR, CDR2 SFDVKD. The CDR3 here is CATSDRSSGRYVNEQFF. DNA of the CDR3: TGTGCCACCAGTGATCGCTCTAGCGGGAGGTACGTCAATGAGCAGTTCTTC.

This clonotype was seen more than once but under ten times. For the CDR3, the DNA is TGCGCCAGCAGCTTAACCTCCCCTAACACTGAAGCTTTCTTT. Protein: CASSLTSPNTEAFF. This sequence joins TRBV5-1 and TRBJ1-1; D remains ambiguous. Trimming removed 2 bases at V and 2 bases at J, with 10 bases between. CDR1 is SGHRS, CDR2 YFSETQ, per germline. The CDR3 totals 14 residues.

This clonotype was seen a few times. This chain joins TRBV2 and TRBJ2-7, with D perhaps given as TRBD1 or TRBD2 (6 bases each). The CDR3 loop spans 15 amino acids. Germline V lookup: CDR1 SNHLY, CDR2 FYNNEI. The V end lost 2 bases, the J end lost 3 bases, and 14 bases lay between the germline ends. The CDR3 region has the DNA TGTGCCAGCAGTGAACAGGTCAAGGGGGGCTACGAGCAGTACTTC. Translated, it gives CASSEQVKGGYEQYF.

This sequence joins TRBV19 and TRBJ2-1, with 7 bases identical to TRBD1. The CDR3 is made up of 15 amino acids. Trimming removed 3 bases from V and 6 bases from J; junction bases left unmatched: 8. Germline assignment: CDR1 LNHDA and CDR2 SQIVND (reference sequence). Written as DNA, the CDR3 is TGTGCCAGTAGTATTCGAAGGGGGCTATCCAATGAGCAGTTCTTC. It translates to CASSIRRGLSNEQFF.

This clonotype was detected a few times. This chain connects TRBV2 to TRBJ2-2; no definite D call. The germline V and J ends were trimmed by 6 bases and 7 bases, with 6 bases remaining between them. Germline V gene lookup returns CDR1 SNHLY and CDR2 FYNNEI. The CDR3 length is 11 residues. The CDR3 region is CASRRDGELFF. The CDR3 nucleotides read TGTGCCAGCAGAAGGGACGGGGAGCTGTTTTTT.

A few counts support this clonotype. This chain joins TRBV2 and TRBJ2-1, with TRBD2 matching 8 bases. The CDR3 spans 15 residues. Germline V CDR1 and CDR2: SNHLY, FYNNEI. Trimming removed 7 bases from V and 2 bases from J; junction bases left unmatched: 7. This CDR3 is CASTARTSPYNEQFF. In DNA, the CDR3 is TGTGCCAGCACCGCCCGGACTAGCCCCTACAATGAGCAGTTCTTC.

At least ten counts were recorded for this clonotype. The chain employs TRBV6-5 and TRBJ2-7; 12 bases are a match to TRBD2. V shed 4 bases, J shed 3 bases, and the junction held 1 base outside the gene matches. The CDR3 runs 14 residues. Per the germline V gene, CDR1 is MNHEY and CDR2 is SVGAGI. This CDR3 reads CASSSGLAGYEQYF. The CDR3 nucleotides are TGTGCCAGCAGTTCGGGACTAGCGGGCTACGAGCAGTACTTC.

The J gene is TRBJ1-3, the V gene TRBV15, with TRBD1 matching 7 bases. In germline, CDR1 is LNHNV, CDR2 YYDKDF (reference sequence). The CDR3 covers 17 residues. V was pared by 8 bases and J by 1 base, with 14 bases of the junction left unmatched. The CDR3: CATGAEPGQRSGNTIYF. The CDR3 DNA is TGTGCCACCGGCGCCGAACCGGGACAGCGATCTGGAAACACCATATATTTT.

The table lists this clonotype with a few counts. The chain joins TRBV4-1 to TRBJ2-7; 7 bases align to TRBD2. Trimming cost V 9 bases and J 7 bases; bases outside gene matches: 0. Germline CDR1 reads MGHRA; CDR2 reads YSYEKL. The CDR3 covers 9 residues. CDR3 in amino acids: CARRGEQYF. CDR3 nucleotide sequence: TGCGCCAGGCGGGGGGAGCAGTACTTC.

The J gene is TRBJ1-1, the V gene TRBV5-1; 7 positions agree with TRBD1. CDR3 length: 19 amino acids. Germline V gene sequence: CDR1 SGHRS, CDR2 YFSETQ. J lost 6 bases, V lost 0 bases, and 20 bases had no gene match. CDR3 amino acids: CASSLARGGGLAQGAEAFF. CDR3 coding DNA: TGCGCCAGCAGCTTGGCACGTGGGGGGGGGCTTGCCCAGGGGGCTGAAGCTTTCTTT.

This clonotype was counted only a few times. The CDR3 DNA reads TGTGCCAGCACGGATTCGCTCAGCTCCTACGAGCAGTACTTC. It specifies CASTDSLSSYEQYF. This chain joins TRBV6-1 and TRBJ2-7; D gene unclear. The CDR3 extends over 14 amino acids. The germline V gene encodes CDR1 MNHNS and CDR2 SASEGT. Trimming shortened V by 7 bases and J by 0 bases, and 13 bases separated the two germline ends.

This clonotype occurred once. The chain combines TRBV11-2 with TRBJ2-7, with D hard to call. Trimming pared 8 bases from V and 1 base from J, leaving 9 bases between. Germline V CDR1 and CDR2: SGHAT, FQNNGV. CDR3 length: 12 residues. The CDR3 here is CASEGPSYEQYF. The CDR3 DNA follows: TGTGCCAGCGAAGGGCCATCCTACGAGCAGTACTTC.

This clonotype was seen a handful of times. This chain uses TRBV20-1 with TRBJ1-1; no clear D. With 0 bases removed from V and 7 bases from J, the gap between germline ends came to 12 bases. Looked up from germline, CDR1 is DFQATT and CDR2 is SNEGSKA (reference sequence). The CDR3 is made up of 13 amino acids. The CDR3 DNA follows: TGCAGTGCTAGAGACACCAAAAGGTATGAAGCTTTCTTT. Protein product: CSARDTKRYEAFF.

This clonotype was picked up a small number of times. The chain has TRBV6-2 or TRBV6-3 and TRBJ1-1, with unresolved D. The ends were cut back, 6 bases at V and 1 base at J, with 21 bases in the middle. The CDR3 runs to 17 residues. CDR1 MNHEY and CDR2 SVGEGT come from the germline V gene. The CDR3 DNA reads as TGTGCCAGCAGCTTCAGTCCGAGGGCACCCCCGAACACTGAAGCTTTCTTT. It codes for CASSFSPRAPPNTEAFF.

V usage is TRBV2 and J usage is TRBJ1-1, with D unresolved. Trimming pared 5 bases from V and 1 base from J, leaving 11 bases between. CDR3 length: 14 amino acids. Per germline, CDR1 SNHLY and CDR2 FYNNEI. CDR3 amino acids: CASSTGSQNTEAFF. The CDR3 coding sequence is TGTGCCAGCAGTACCGGGAGCCAGAACACTGAAGCTTTCTTT. Full variable domain (rest looked up from reference TRBV2 and TRBJ1-1): EPEVTQTPSHQVTQMGQEVILRCVPISNHLYFYWYRQILGQKVEFLVSFYNNEISEKSEIFDDQFSVERPDGSNFTLKIRSTKLEDSAMYFCASSTGSQNTEAFFGQGTRLTVV.

This clonotype appeared a few times. The gene calls are TRBV12-3 or TRBV12-4 and TRBJ2-5; D uncertain. CDR3 size: 13 residues. V was pared by 6 bases and J by 3 bases, with 11 bases between. CDR3 protein: CASSPRRKETQYF. CDR3 DNA: TGTGCCAGCAGCCCCAGAAGGAAAGAGACCCAGTACTTC.

This chain links TRBV12-3 or TRBV12-4 with TRBJ1-4; D is unclear. V was pared by 3 bases and J by 7 bases, with 12 bases between. CDR3 length: 14 residues. The CDR3 reads CASSFYGKSEKLFF. DNA of the CDR3: TGTGCCAGCAGTTTTTACGGAAAGAGTGAAAAACTGTTTTTT.

The J gene is TRBJ1-2, the V gene TRBV4-2; D gene uncertain. Germline V lookup: CDR1 LGHNA, CDR2 YNFKEQ. The CDR3 extends over 16 amino acids. The V gene lost 0 bases and the J gene lost 6 bases, with 17 bases spanning the gap. Here the CDR3 reads CASSQDTWGKVDGYTF. The CDR3 coding sequence is TGTGCCAGCAGCCAAGATACGTGGGGAAAGGTGGATGGCTACACCTTC.